The 25 T cell receptor beta chains in this list originate from one sample, sequenced in a study of T cell changes during pregnancy in multiple sclerosis. The table came from immunoSEQ multiplex PCR; TCRdb's copy has only in-frame clones and leaves some out. The sample has some 42,000 clones, 93% seen once. Here the sequenced sample was CD4+ T cells from peripheral blood mononuclear cells, taken in the third trimester of pregnancy. These receptors were obtained from a female donor with multiple sclerosis, enrolled in a pregnancy study.

The chain combines TRBV7-9 with TRBJ2-3, with 10 bases identical to TRBD2. CDR1 and CDR2 (germline): SEHNR, FQNEAQ (reference sequence). The CDR3 consists of 16 residues. Trimming at V came to 4 bases and at J to 3 bases, leaving 7 bases not matched to a gene. In nucleotides, the CDR3 is TGTGCCAGCAGCTCCCGGACTAGCGGAATAACAGATACGCAGTATTTT. It codes for CASSSRTSGITDTQYF. The full variable domain, completed using reference TRBV7-9 and TRBJ2-3, is DTGVSQNPRHKITKRGQNVTFRCDPISEHNRLYWYRQTLGQGPEFLTYFQNEAQLEKSRLLSDRFSAERPKGSFSTLEIQRTEQGDSAMYLCASSSRTSGITDTQYFGPGTRLTVL.

The chain combines TRBV11-2 with TRBJ1-4, with D unresolved. V was trimmed by 0 bases and J by 10 bases, leaving 3 bases between them. Germline assignment: CDR1 SGHAT and CDR2 FQNNGV. This CDR3 has 11 residues. Written as DNA, the CDR3 is TGTGCCAGCAGCTTAGACGGAAAACTGTTTTTT. It yields the protein CASSLDGKLFF.

The chain has TRBV4-1 and TRBJ2-2; 8 bases align to TRBD2. Germline CDR1 MGHRA, CDR2 YSYEKL. The CDR3 contains 17 residues. The V segment lost 1 base and the J segment 4 bases; nucleotides outside the gene matches: 8. The CDR3: CASSQGGGTSGTGELFF. The CDR3 nucleotides are TGCGCCAGCAGCCAAGGCGGGGGGACATCAGGCACCGGGGAGCTGTTTTTT.

The chain employs TRBV28 and TRBJ2-7, with 7 bases fitting TRBD1. Trimming removed 4 bases from V and 7 bases from J; junction bases left unmatched: 13. CDR3 length: 15 amino acids. CDR1 and CDR2 from the germline V gene are MDHEN and SYDVKM. CDR3: CASSSNPGQPNEQYF. The CDR3 DNA is TGTGCCAGCAGTTCTAACCCGGGACAGCCCAATGAGCAGTACTTC.

This chain uses TRBV19 with TRBJ1-6, with unresolved D. Germline values: CDR1 LNHDA, CDR2 SQIVND (reference sequence). CDR3 length: 13 residues. Trimming removed 8 bases at V and 3 bases at J, with 8 bases between. CDR3 nucleotide sequence: TGTGCCAGTCATGTTCACTATAATTCACCCCTCCACTTT. Its protein product is CASHVHYNSPLHF. The variable domain in full, completed from reference TRBV19 and TRBJ1-6, reads DGGITQSPKYLFRKEGQNVTLSCEQNLNHDAMYWYRQDPGQGLRLIYYSQIVNDFQKGDIAEGYSVSREKKESFPLTVTSAQKNPTAFYLCASHVHYNSPLHFGNGTRLTVT.

The rearrangement uses TRBV7-9 and TRBJ1-2; 11 nucleotides match TRBD1. V lost 4 bases to trimming and J lost 8 bases; unmatched junction nucleotides: 3. This CDR3 has 13 residues. Per germline, CDR1 SEHNR and CDR2 FQNEAQ (reference sequence). CDR3 coding DNA: TGTGCCAGCAGCTGGACAGGGGGCCAGGGCTACACCTTC. Translating gives CASSWTGGQGYTF.

The chain joins TRBV2 to TRBJ2-7; 8 positions agree with TRBD1. The CDR3 is 14 amino acids. V shed 2 bases and J 3 bases; nucleotides not matched to a gene: 3. The germline V gene has CDR1 SNHLY and CDR2 FYNNEI. The CDR3 sequence is CASSESGQGYEQYF. DNA of the CDR3: TGTGCCAGCAGTGAAAGCGGACAGGGCTACGAGCAGTACTTC.

The rearrangement uses TRBV5-1 and TRBJ1-3; D gene ambiguous. Between the trimmed V and J ends, which lost 4 bases and 0 bases, there was a span of 11 bases. The CDR3 totals 15 residues. The V gene's germline CDR1 is SGHRS and CDR2 YFSETQ. Here the CDR3 reads CASSLGGSSGNTIYF. DNA for the CDR3: TGCGCCAGCAGCCTGGGCGGTAGCTCTGGAAACACCATATATTTT.

The chain is built from TRBV19 and TRBJ1-6; 12 bases agree with TRBD1. Per germline, CDR1 LNHDA and CDR2 SQIVND (reference sequence). The trim removed 9 bases at V and 9 bases at J, leaving 9 bases unmatched. The CDR3 extends over 15 amino acids. The CDR3 is CASKSGTGGSSPLHF. The CDR3 DNA reads TGTGCCAGCAAATCCGGGACAGGGGGCAGTTCACCCCTCCACTTT.

CDR3 coding DNA: TGCAGCGTCGACAGGGAGAACGAAGAGACCCAGTACTTC. It specifies CSVDRENEETQYF. The chain joins TRBV29-1 to TRBJ2-5, with TRBD1 identical over 7 bases. The CDR3 has 13 amino acids. Germline loops: CDR1 SQVTM, CDR2 ANQGSEA. The trim removed 6 bases at V and 3 bases at J, leaving 7 bases unmatched.

J is TRBJ1-1 and V is TRBV27; D possibly corresponds to TRBD1 (5 bases). Looked up from germline, CDR1 is MNHEY and CDR2 is SMNVEV (reference sequence). V was shortened by 6 bases and J by 3 bases, with 17 bases between the two germline ends. The CDR3 extends over 15 amino acids. CDR3 protein: CASRPIRVMDTEAFF. As DNA, the CDR3 is TGTGCCAGCAGACCGATCAGGGTCATGGACACTGAAGCTTTCTTT.

The rearrangement joins TRBV9 to TRBJ1-2; 11 nucleotides line up with TRBD1. The germline CDR1 and CDR2 sequences are SGDLS and YYNGEE. V shed 0 bases and J 5 bases; nucleotides not matched to a gene: 3. This CDR3 has 15 amino acids. CDR3 in amino acids: CASSVEGTGGYGYTF. The CDR3 DNA sequence: TGTGCCAGCAGCGTAGAGGGGACAGGGGGGTATGGCTACACCTTC.

This chain joins TRBV4-3 and TRBJ1-4; D perhaps matches TRBD1 (6 bases). The CDR3 extends over 16 amino acids. Trimming took off 0 bases at V and 7 bases at J, with 15 bases between the two ends. Germline CDR1 LGHNA, CDR2 YSLEER. In DNA, the CDR3 is TGCGCCAGCAGCCAAGATCGAGCGGGGGCCGGTGAAAAACTGTTTTTT. Translated: CASSQDRAGAGEKLFF.

The chain links TRBV14 to TRBJ1-1; D is undetermined. The CDR3 is 14 residues long. Germline V gene data show CDR1 as SGHDN and CDR2 as FVKESK. V lost 4 bases, J lost 1 base, and 10 bases lay in between. CDR3 DNA sequence: TGTGCCAGCAGCCTCATGGCTGGGAACACTGAAGCTTTCTTT. Translating gives CASSLMAGNTEAFF.

The V and J genes are TRBV10-3 and TRBJ1-1, with D tentatively TRBD1 (5 bases). Germline values: CDR1 ENHRY, CDR2 SYGVKD. There are 13 residues in the CDR3. Trimming shortened V by 4 bases and J by 3 bases, and 9 bases separated the two germline ends. The CDR3 protein is CAISAREDTEAFF. The CDR3 DNA reads as TGTGCCATCAGTGCCAGGGAAGACACTGAAGCTTTCTTT.

This chain connects TRBV28 to TRBJ2-7; 11 bases agree with TRBD1. V shed 5 bases, J shed 4 bases, and the junction held 4 bases outside the gene matches. In germline, CDR1 is MDHEN, CDR2 SYDVKM. CDR3 length equals 14 residues. The CDR3 protein is CASSHGQGAYEQYF. As DNA, the CDR3 is TGTGCCAGCAGTCACGGACAGGGGGCGTACGAGCAGTACTTC.

The chain employs TRBV6-6 and TRBJ1-3; no firm D call. This CDR3 comprises 16 residues. Trimming removed 0 bases from V and 4 bases from J, with 13 bases in between. Germline loops: CDR1 MNHNY, CDR2 SVGAGI (reference sequence). CDR3 nucleotide sequence: TGTGCCAGCAGTTACTCCGGGGATCGTGGAGGAAACACCATATATTTT. It translates to CASSYSGDRGGNTIYF.

The rearrangement uses TRBV2 and TRBJ2-4; possibly TRBD2 for D (6 bases). This CDR3 spans 15 amino acids. Germline values: CDR1 SNHLY, CDR2 FYNNEI. V lost 2 bases and J lost 11, with 19 bases in between. The CDR3 here is CASSEQGLPGALQYF. CDR3 nucleotide sequence: TGTGCCAGCAGTGAACAGGGACTCCCTGGAGCGCTTCAGTACTTC.

The rearrangement links TRBV7-9 to TRBJ2-3, with a tentative D call TRBD2 (6 bases). This CDR3 is built from 15 residues. Germline assignment: CDR1 SEHNR and CDR2 FQNEAQ (reference sequence). Trimming shortened V by 4 bases and J by 3 bases, and 14 bases separated the two germline ends. The CDR3 here is CASSSRRGGTDTQYF. CDR3 DNA: TGTGCCAGCAGCTCTAGGAGGGGCGGAACAGATACGCAGTATTTT.

The chain uses TRBV7-2 and TRBJ2-1; 12 bases agree with TRBD2. The CDR3 loop spans 15 amino acids. V shed 2 bases and J 10 bases; nucleotides not matched to a gene: 6. Per germline, CDR1 SGHTA and CDR2 FQGNSA. CDR3 region: CASSLLASGGGEQFF. Written as DNA, the CDR3 is TGTGCCAGCAGCTTATTAGCTAGCGGGGGGGGCGAGCAGTTCTTC.

Here the CDR3 DNA reads TGCGCCAGCAGCCAAGAGGGCAGGACTAGCTGGGATGAGCAGTTCTTC. Protein: CASSQEGRTSWDEQFF. The rearrangement joins TRBV4-1 to TRBJ2-1; 8 bases align to TRBD2. Per the germline V gene, CDR1 is MGHRA and CDR2 is YSYEKL. The CDR3 spans 16 residues. Losses at the gene ends were 0 bases for V and 8 bases for J; bases not matched to a gene: 9.

This sequence joins TRBV18 and TRBJ2-7; TRBD2 might be the D (6 bases). Germline lookup yields CDR1 KGHSH and CDR2 LQKENI. V was clipped by 3 bases and J by 4 bases, with 16 bases between them. CDR3 size: 15 residues. The DNA for the CDR3 is TGTGCCAGCTCACCGCTGACTAGTGGAGGGTACGAGCAGTACTTC. It is translated as CASSPLTSGGYEQYF.

This clone was counted once. This chain joins TRBV7-2 and TRBJ2-3; D is undetermined. CDR1 and CDR2 from the germline V gene are SGHTA and FQGNSA. This CDR3 has 12 residues. Trimming shortened V by 5 bases and J by 2 bases, and 5 bases separated the two germline ends. Written as DNA, the CDR3 is TGTGCCAGCAGCCCTTACACAGATACGCAGTATTTT. This encodes CASSPYTDTQYF.

The chain joins TRBV6-6 to TRBJ1-2; D perhaps matches TRBD1 (5 bases). The V gene lost 4 bases and the J gene lost 3 bases, with 12 bases spanning the gap. CDR1 MNHNY and CDR2 SVGAGI come from the germline V gene (reference sequence). This CDR3 is built from 14 residues. The CDR3 loop is CASSFREGHYGYTF. The CDR3, as DNA: TGTGCCAGCAGTTTCCGGGAGGGGCACTATGGCTACACCTTC.

The CDR3 is CASTNLGLNEQFF. As DNA, the CDR3 is TGTGCCAGTACCAACCTGGGCCTCAATGAGCAGTTCTTC. The chain recombines TRBV19 with TRBJ2-1; D unresolved. Germline loops: CDR1 LNHDA, CDR2 SQIVND (reference sequence). Trimming cost V 7 bases and J 6 bases, with 13 bases left between them. This CDR3 has 13 residues.